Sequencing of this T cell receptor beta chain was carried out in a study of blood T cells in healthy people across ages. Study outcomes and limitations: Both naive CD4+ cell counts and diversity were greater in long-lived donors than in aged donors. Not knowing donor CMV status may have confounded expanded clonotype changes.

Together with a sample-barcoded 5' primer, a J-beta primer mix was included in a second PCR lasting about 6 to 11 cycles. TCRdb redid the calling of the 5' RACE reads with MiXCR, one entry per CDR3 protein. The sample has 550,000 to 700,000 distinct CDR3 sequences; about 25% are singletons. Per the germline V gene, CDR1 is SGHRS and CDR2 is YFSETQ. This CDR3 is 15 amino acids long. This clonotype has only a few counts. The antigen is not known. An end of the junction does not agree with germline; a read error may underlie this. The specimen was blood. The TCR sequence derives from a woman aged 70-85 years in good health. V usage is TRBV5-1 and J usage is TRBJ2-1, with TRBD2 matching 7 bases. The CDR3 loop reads CACSPLDGGYNEQFF. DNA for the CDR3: TGCGCCTGCAGTCCGTTAGACGGGGGGTACAATGAGCAGTTCTTC. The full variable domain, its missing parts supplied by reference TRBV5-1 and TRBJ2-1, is KAGVTQTPRYLIKTRGQQVTLSCSPISGHRSVSWYQQTPGQGLQFLFEYFSETQRNKGNFPGRFSGRQFSNSRSEMNVSTLELGDSALYLCACSPLDGGYNEQFFGPGTRLTVL.